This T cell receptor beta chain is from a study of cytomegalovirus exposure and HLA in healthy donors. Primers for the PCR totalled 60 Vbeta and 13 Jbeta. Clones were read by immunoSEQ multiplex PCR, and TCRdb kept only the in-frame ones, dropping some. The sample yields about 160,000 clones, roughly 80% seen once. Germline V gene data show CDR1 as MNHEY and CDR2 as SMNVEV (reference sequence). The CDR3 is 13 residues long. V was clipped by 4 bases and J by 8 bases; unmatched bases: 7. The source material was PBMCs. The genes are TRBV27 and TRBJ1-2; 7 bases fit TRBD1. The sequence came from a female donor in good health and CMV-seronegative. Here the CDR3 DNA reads TGTGCCAGCAGTTGGCAACAGGGGATAGGCTACACCTTC. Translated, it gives CASSWQQGIGYTF.